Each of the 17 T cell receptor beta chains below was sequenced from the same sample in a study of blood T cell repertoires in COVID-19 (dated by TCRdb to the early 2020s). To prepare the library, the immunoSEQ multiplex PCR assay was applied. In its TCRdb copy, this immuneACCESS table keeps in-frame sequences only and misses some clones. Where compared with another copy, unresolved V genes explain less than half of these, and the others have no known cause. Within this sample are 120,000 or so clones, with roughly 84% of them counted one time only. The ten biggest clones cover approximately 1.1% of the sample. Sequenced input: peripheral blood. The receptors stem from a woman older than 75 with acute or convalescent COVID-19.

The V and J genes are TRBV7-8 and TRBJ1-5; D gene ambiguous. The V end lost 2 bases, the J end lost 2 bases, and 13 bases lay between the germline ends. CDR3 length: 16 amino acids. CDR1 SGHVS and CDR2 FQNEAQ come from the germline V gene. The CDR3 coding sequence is TGTGCCAGCAGCTTACGCGAGGTCACGGGCAATCAGCCCCAGCATTTT. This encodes CASSLREVTGNQPQHF. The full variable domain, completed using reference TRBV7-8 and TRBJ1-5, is GAGVSQSPRYKVAKRGQDVALRCDPISGHVSLFWYQQALGQGPEFLTYFQNEAQLDKSGLPSDRFFAERPEGSVSTLKIQRTQQEDSAVYLCASSLREVTGNQPQHFGDGTRLSIL.

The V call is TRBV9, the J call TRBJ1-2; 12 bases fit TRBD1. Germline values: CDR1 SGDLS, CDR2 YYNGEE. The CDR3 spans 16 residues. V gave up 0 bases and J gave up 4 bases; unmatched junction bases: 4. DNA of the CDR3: TGTGCCAGCAGCGTAGGGGGACAGGGGGCGGTCTATGGCTACACCTTC. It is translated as CASSVGGQGAVYGYTF.

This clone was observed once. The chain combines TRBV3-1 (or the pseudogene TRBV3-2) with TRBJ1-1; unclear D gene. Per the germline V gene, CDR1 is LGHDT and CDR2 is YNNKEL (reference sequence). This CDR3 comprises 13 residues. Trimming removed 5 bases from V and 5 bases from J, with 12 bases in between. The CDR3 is CASSKTRRTEAFF. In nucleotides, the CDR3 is TGTGCCAGCAGCAAAACACGAAGAACTGAAGCTTTCTTT.

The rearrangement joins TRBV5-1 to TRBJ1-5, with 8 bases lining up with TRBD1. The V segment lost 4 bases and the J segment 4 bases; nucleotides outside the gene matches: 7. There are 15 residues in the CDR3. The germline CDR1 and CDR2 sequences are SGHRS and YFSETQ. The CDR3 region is CASSPWTGTNQPQHF. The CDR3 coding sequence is TGCGCCAGCAGCCCTTGGACAGGGACTAATCAGCCCCAGCATTTT.

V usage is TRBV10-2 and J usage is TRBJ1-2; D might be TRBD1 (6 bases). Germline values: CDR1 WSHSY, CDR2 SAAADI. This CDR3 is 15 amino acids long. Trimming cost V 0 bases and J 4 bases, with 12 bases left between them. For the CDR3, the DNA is TGCGCCAGCAGTGAGTCCACAGGGCGATCCTATGGCTACACCTTC. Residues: CASSESTGRSYGYTF.

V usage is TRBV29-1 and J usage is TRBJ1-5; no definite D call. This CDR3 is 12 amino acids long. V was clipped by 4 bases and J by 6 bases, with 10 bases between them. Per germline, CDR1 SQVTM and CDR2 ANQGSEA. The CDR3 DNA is TGCAGCGTTGGGGAGGTAGGTCAGCCCCAGCATTTT. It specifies CSVGEVGQPQHF.

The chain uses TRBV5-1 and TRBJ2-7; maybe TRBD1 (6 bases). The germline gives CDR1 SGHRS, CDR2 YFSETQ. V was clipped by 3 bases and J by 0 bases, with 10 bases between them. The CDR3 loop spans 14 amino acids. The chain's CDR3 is CASSSGQRSYEQYF. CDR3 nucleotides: TGCGCCAGCAGCTCCGGACAGCGCTCCTACGAGCAGTACTTC.

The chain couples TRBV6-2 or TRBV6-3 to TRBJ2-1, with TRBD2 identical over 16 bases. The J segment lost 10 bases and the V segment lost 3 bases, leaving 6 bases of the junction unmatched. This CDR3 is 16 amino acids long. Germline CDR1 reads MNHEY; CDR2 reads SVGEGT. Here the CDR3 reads CASSYGTSGGVQEQFF. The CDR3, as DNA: TGTGCCAGCAGTTATGGGACTAGCGGGGGGGTCCAGGAGCAGTTCTTC.

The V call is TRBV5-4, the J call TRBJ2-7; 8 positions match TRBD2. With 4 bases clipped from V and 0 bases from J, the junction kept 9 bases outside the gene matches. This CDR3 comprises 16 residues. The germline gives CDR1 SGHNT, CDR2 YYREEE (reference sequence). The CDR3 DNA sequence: TGTGCCAGCAGCCCATCAGCGGGGGAGAGCTCCTACGAGCAGTACTTC. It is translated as CASSPSAGESSYEQYF.

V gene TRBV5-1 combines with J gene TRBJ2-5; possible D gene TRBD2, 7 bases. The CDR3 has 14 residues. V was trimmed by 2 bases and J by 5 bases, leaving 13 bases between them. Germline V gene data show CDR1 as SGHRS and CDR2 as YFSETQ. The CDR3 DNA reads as TGCGCCAGCAGCTTTTCGGGGGGCCGGGAGACCCAGTACTTC. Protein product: CASSFSGGRETQYF.

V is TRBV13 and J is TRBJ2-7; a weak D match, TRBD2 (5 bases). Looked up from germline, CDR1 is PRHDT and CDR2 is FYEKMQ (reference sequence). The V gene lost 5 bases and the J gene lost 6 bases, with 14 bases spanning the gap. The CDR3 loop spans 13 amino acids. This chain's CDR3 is CASSPGPGGEQYF. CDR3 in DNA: TGTGCCAGCAGCCCCGGGCCCGGAGGCGAGCAGTACTTC.

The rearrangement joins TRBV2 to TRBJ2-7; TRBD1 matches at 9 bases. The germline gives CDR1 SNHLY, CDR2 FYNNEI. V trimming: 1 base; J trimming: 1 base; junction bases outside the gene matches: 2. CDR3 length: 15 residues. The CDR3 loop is CASSEETGGSYEQYF. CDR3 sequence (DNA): TGTGCCAGCAGTGAAGAGACAGGGGGTTCCTACGAGCAGTACTTC.

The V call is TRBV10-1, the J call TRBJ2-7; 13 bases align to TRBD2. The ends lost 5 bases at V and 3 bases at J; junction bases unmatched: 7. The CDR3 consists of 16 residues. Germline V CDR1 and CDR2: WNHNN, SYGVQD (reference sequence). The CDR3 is CASSPGTSGAGYEQYF. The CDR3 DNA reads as TGCGCCAGCAGTCCCGGGACTAGCGGGGCGGGCTACGAGCAGTACTTC.

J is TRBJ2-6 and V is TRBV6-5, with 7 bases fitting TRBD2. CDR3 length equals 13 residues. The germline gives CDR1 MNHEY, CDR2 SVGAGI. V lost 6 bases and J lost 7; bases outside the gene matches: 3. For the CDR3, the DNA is TGTGCCAGCAGGTCGGGAGGAGCCAACGTCCTGACTTTC. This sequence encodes CASRSGGANVLTF.

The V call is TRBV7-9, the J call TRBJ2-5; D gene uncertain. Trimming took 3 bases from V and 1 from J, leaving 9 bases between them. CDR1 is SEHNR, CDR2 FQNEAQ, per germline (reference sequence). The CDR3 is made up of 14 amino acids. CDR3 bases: TGTGCCAGCAGCTTTTCCGCCAGCCAAGAGACCCAGTACTTC. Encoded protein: CASSFSASQETQYF.

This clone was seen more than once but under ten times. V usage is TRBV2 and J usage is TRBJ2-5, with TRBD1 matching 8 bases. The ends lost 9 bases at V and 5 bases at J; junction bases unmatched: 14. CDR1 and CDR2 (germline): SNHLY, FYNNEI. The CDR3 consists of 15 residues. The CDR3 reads CASSDGAGGKETQYF. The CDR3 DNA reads TGTGCCAGTTCCGACGGGGCAGGGGGCAAGGAGACCCAGTACTTC.

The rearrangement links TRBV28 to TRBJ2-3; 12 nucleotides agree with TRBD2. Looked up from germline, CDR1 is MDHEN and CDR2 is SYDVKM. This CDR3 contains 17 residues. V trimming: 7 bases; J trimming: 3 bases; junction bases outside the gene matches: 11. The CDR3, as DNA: TGTGCCAGCACTTCTAGCGGGAGGGCCCTCTATACAGATACGCAGTATTTT. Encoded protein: CASTSSGRALYTDTQYF.